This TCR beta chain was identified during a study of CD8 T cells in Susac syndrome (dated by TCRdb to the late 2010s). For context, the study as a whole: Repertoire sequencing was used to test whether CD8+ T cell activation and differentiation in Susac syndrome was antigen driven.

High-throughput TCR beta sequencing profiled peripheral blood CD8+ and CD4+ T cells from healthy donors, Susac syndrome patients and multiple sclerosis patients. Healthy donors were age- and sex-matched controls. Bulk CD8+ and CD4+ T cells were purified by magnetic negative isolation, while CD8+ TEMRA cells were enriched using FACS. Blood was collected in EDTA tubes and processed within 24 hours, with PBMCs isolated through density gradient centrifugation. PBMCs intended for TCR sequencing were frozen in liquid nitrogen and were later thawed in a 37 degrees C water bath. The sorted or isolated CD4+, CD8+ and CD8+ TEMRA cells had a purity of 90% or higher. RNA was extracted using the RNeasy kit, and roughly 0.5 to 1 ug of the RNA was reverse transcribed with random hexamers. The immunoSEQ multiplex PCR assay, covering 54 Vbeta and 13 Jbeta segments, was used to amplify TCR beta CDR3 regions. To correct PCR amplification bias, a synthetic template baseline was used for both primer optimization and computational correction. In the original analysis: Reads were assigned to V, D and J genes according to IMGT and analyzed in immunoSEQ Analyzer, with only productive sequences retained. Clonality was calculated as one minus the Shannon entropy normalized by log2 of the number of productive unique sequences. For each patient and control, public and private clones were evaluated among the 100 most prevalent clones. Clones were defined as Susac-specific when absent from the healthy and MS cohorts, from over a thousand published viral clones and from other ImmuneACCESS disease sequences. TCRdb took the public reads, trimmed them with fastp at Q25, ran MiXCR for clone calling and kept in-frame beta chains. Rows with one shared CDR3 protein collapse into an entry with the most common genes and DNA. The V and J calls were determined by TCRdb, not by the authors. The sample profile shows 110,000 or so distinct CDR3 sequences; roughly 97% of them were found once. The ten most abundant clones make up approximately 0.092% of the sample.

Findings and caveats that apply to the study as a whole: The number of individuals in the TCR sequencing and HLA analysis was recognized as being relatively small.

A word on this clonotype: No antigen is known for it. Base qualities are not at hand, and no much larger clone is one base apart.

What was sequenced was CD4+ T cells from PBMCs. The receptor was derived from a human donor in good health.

The sequenced DNA is TGTGCCAGTAGGGGGACAGAAAACATTCAGTACTTC. Its amino acids are CASRGTENIQYF. The rearranged chain carries TRBV19 and TRBJ2-4, with 7 middle bases fitting TRBD1. The cysteine opens and the phenylalanine closes a CDR3 of 12 amino acids. The read is trimmed to its CDR3 DNA, 36 bases read in frame from base 1. CDR1 and CDR2 are read off the germline V gene (reference sequence) as LNHDA and SQIVND. Trimming leaves V shorter by 6 bases and J shorter by 5 bases, with the junction holding 1 base beyond the gene matches.